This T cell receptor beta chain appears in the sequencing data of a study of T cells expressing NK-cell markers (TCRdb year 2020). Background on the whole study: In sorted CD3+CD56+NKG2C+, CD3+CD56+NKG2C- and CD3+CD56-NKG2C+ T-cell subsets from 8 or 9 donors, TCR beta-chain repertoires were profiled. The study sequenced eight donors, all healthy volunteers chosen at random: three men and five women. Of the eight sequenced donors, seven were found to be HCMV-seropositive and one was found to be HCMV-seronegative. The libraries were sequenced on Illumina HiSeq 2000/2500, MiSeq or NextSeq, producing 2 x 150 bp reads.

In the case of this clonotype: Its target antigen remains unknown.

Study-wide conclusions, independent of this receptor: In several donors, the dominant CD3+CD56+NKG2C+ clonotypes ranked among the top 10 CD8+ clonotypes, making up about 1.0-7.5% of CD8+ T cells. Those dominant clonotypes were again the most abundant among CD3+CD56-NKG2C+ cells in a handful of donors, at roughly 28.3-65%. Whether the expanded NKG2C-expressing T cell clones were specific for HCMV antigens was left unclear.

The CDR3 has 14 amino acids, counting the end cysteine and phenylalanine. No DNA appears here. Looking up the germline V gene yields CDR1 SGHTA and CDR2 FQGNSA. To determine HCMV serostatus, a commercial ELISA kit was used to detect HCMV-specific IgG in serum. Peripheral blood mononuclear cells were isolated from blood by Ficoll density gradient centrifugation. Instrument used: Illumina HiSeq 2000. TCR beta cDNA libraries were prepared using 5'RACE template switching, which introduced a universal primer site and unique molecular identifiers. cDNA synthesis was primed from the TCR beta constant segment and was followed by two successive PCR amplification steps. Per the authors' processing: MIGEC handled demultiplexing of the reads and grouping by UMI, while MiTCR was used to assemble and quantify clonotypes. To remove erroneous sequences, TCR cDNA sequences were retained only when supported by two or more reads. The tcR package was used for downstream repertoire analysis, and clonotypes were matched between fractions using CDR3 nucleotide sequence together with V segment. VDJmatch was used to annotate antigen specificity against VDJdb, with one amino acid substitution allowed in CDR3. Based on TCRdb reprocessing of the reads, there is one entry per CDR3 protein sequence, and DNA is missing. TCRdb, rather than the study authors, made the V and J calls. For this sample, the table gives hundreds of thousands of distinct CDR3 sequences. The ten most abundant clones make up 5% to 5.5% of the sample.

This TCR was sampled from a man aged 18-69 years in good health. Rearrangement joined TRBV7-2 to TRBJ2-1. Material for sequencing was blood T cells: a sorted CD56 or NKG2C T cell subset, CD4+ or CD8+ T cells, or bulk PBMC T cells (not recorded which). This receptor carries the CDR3 CASSSRTQYNEQFF.